This T cell receptor (beta chain) was found in a study of radiation and T cells in renal cell carcinoma. Assay used: immunoSEQ multiplex PCR; TCRdb lists only in-frame clones, some missing. Of around 60,000 clones in the sample, roughly 79% were seen once. Time point described: blood 2 weeks post-SBRT. Treatment noted: 15 Gy SBRT to primary tumor, nephrectomy 4 weeks later. After SBRT, blood was collected at 2 and 4 weeks, plus baseline. Deletions cut 6 bases from V and 3 bases from J, with 20 bases between. Germline-derived CDR1 and CDR2 are LNHDA and SQIVND (reference sequence). The CDR3 runs to 17 residues. There are a few counts of this clone.

This material consisted of blood, taken from a patient whose treatment included radiotherapy and nephrectomy. J is TRBJ2-2 and V is TRBV19; maybe TRBD2 (5 bases). This clonotype originated in a man aged 55 to 70 with renal cell carcinoma. The CDR3 is CASRWRAGARDTGELFF. The CDR3 DNA sequence: TGTGCCAGTAGATGGAGAGCCGGTGCGCGGGACACCGGGGAGCTGTTTTTT. Full variable domain (missing parts from reference TRBV19 and TRBJ2-2): DGGITQSPKYLFRKEGQNVTLSCEQNLNHDAMYWYRQDPGQGLRLIYYSQIVNDFQKGDIAEGYSVSREKKESFPLTVTSAQKNPTAFYLCASRWRAGARDTGELFFGEGSRLTVL.